This T cell receptor beta chain appears in the sequencing data of a study of siplizumab effects on memory and regulatory T cells. Worth noting for this clone: As yet, its antigen is unknown.

Study-level points and caveats: Roughly 75-96% of proliferating CD4+ or CD8+ clones defied assignment to a naive or memory phenotype.

The CDR3 sequence is 15 residues long. The germline V gene has CDR1 ENHRY and CDR2 SYGVKD. Trimming removed 3 bases from V and 3 bases from J; junction bases left unmatched: 6. TCRdb's copy holds only in-frame clones and misses some; the assay was immunoSEQ multiplex PCR. Of about 56,000 clones in the sample, 95% to 98% were seen once. Sequencing was carried out using naive CD8+ T cells sorted from blood. This receptor was identified in a human donor in good health. V gene TRBV10-3 combines with J gene TRBJ2-7; 9 nucleotides match TRBD2. The CDR3, as DNA: TGTGCCATCAGTGACGAGACTAGCGGCCTCTACGAGCAGTACTTC. Translating gives CAISDETSGLYEQYF.